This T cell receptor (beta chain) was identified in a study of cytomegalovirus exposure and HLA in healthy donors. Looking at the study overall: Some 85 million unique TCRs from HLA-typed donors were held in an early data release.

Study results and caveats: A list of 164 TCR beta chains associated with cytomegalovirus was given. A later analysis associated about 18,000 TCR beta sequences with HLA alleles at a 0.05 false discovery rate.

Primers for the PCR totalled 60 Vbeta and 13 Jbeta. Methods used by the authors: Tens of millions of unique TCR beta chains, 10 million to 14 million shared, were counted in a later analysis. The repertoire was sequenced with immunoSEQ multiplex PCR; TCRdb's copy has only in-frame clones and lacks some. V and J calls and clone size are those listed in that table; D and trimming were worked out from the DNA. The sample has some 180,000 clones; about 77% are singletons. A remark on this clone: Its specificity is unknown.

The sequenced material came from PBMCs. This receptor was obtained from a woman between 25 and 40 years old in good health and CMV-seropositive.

CDR3 region: CATKDRGRSEAFF. In DNA, the CDR3 is TGTGCCACCAAAGACAGGGGTAGGTCTGAAGCTTTCTTT. The chain is built from TRBV2 and TRBJ1-1, with 8 bases identical to TRBD1. This CDR3 comprises 13 residues. Germline values: CDR1 SNHLY, CDR2 FYNNEI. Trimming at V came to 10 bases and at J to 6 bases, leaving 10 bases not matched to a gene.